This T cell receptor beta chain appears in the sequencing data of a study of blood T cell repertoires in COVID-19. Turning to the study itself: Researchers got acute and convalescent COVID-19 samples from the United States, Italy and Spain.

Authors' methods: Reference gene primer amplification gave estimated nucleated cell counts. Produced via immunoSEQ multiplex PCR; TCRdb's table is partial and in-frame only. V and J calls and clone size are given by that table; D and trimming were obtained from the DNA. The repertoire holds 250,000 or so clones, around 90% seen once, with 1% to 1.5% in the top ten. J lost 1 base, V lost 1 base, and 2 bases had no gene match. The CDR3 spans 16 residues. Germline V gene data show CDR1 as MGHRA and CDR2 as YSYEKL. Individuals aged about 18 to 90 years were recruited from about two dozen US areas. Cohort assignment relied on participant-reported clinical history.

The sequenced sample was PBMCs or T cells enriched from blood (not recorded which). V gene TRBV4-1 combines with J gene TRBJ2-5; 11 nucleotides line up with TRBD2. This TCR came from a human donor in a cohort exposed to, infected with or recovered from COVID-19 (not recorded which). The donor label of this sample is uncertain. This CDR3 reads CASSQGLAGLQETQYF. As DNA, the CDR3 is TGCGCCAGCAGCCAAGGACTAGCGGGGCTCCAAGAGACCCAGTACTTC.